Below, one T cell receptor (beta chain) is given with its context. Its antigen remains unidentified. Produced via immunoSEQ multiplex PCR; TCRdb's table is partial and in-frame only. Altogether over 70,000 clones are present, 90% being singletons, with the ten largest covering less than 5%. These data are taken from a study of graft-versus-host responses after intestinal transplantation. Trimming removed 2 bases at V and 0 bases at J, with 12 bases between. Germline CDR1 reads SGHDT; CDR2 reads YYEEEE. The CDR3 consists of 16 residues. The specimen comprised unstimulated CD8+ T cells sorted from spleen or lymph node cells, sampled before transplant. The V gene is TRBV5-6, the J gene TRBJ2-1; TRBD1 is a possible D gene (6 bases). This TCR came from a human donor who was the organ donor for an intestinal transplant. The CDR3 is CASSLQGALSYNEQFF. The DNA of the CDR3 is TGTGCCAGCAGCTTACAGGGCGCGCTCTCCTACAATGAGCAGTTCTTC.